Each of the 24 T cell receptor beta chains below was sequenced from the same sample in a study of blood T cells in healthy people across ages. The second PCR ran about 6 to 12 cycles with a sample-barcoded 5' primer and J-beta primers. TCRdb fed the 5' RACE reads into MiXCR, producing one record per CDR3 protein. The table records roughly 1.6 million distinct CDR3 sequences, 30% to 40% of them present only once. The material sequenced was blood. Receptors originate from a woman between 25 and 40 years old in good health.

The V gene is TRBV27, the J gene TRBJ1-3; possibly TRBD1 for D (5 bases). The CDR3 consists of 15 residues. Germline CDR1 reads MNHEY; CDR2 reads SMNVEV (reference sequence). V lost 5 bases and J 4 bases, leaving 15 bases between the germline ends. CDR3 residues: CASSPGTPRGNTIYF. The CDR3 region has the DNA TGTGCCAGCAGTCCCGGGACCCCTAGGGGAAACACCATATATTTT.

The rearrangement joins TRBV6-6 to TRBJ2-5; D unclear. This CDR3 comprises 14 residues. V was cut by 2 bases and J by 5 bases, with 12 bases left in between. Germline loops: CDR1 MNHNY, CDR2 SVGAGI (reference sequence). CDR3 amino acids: CASSYRAIAETQYF. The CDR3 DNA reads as TGTGCCAGCAGTTACCGGGCTATAGCCGAGACCCAGTACTTC.

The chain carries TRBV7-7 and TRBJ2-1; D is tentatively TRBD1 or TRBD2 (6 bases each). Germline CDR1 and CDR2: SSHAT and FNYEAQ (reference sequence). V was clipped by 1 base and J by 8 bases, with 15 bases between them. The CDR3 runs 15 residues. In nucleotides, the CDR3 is TGTGCCAGCAGCTTAGGTGGGGGGCGTTTCGATGAGCAGTTCTTC. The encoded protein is CASSLGGGRFDEQFF.

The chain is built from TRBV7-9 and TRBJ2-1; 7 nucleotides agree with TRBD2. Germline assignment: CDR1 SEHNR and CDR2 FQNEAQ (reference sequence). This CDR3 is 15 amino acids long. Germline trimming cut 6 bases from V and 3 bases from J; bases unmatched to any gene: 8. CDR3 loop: CASRPTGGVYNEQFF. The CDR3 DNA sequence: TGTGCCAGCAGGCCAACGGGGGGAGTCTACAATGAGCAGTTCTTC. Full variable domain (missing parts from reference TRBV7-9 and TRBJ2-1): DTGVSQNPRHKITKRGQNVTFRCDPISEHNRLYWYRQTLGQGPEFLTYFQNEAQLEKSRLLSDRFSAERPKGSFSTLEIQRTEQGDSAMYLCASRPTGGVYNEQFFGPGTRLTVL.

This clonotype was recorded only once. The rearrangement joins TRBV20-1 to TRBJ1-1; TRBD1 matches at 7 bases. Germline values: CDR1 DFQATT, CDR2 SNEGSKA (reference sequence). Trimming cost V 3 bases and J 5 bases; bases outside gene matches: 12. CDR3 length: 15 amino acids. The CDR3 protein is CSASPNRGAETEAFF. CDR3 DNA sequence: TGCAGTGCTAGTCCGAACAGGGGCGCGGAGACTGAAGCTTTCTTT.

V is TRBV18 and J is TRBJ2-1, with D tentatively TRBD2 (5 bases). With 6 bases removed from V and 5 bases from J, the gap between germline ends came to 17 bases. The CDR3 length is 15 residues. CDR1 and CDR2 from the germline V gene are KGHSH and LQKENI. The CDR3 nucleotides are TGTGCCAGCTCGCGGACTTGGACGTCCCACAATGAGCAGTTCTTC. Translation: CASSRTWTSHNEQFF.

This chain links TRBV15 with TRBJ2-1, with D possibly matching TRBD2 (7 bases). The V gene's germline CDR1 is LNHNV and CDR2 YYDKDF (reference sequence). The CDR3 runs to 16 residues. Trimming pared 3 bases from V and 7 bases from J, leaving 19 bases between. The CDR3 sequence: CATSRRGGGLGNEQFF. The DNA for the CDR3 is TGTGCCACCAGCAGGAGGGGCGGGGGCCTCGGGAATGAGCAGTTCTTC.

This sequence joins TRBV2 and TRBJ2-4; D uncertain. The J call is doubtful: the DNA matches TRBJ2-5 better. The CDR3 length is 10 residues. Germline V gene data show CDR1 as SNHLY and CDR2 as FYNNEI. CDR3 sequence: CATTRETQYF. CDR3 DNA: TGTGCCACCACAAGGGAGACCCAGTACTTC.

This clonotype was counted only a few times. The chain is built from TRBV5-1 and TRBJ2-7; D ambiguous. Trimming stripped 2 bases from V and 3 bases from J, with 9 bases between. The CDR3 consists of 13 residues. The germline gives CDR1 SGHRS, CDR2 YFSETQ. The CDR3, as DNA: TGCGCCAGCAGCTTCGCCAGAGACTACGAGCAGTACTTC. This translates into CASSFARDYEQYF.

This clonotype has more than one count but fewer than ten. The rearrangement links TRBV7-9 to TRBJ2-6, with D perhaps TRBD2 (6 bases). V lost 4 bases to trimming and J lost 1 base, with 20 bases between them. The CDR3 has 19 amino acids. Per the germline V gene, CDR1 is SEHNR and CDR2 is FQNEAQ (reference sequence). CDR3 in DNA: TGTGCCAGCAGCTCCCCGGGAGCGGGTTCAGGGTCTGGGGCCAACGTCCTGACTTTC. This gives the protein CASSSPGAGSGSGANVLTF.

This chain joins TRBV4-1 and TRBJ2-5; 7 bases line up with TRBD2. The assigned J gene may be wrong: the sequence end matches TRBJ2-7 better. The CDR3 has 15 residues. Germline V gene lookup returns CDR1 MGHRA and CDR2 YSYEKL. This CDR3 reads CASSQESTSDYEQYF. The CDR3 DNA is TGCGCCAGCAGCCAAGAGAGTACTAGCGACTACGAGCAGTACTTC.

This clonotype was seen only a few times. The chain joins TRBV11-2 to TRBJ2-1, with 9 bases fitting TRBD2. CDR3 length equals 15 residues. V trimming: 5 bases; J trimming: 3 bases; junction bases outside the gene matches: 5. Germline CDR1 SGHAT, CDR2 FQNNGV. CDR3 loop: CASSLSGGYYNEQFF. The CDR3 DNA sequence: TGTGCCAGCAGCCTAAGCGGGGGGTACTACAATGAGCAGTTCTTC.

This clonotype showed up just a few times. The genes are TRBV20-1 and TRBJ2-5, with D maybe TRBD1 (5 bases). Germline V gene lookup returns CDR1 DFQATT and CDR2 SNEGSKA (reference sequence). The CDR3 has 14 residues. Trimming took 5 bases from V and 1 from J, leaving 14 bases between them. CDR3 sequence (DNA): TGCAGTGCTTCCCGCCTAGGGGTCCAAGAGACCCAGTACTTC. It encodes CSASRLGVQETQYF.

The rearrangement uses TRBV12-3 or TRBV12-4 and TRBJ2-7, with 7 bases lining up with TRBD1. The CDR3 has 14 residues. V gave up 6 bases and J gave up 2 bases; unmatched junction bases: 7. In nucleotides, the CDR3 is TGTGCCAGCAGGACAGGGCGGAAGACCTACGAGCAGTACTTC. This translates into CASRTGRKTYEQYF.

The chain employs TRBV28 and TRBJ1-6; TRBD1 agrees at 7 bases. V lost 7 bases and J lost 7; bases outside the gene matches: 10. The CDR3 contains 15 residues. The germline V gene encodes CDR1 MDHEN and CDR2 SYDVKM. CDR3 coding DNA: TGTGCCAGCAAGTCAGCTTCGGGACAGAATTCACCCCTCCACTTT. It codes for CASKSASGQNSPLHF.

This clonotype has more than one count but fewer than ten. CDR3 nucleotides: TGTGCCACCCCAGGAGGAGATACGCAGTATTTT. Translating gives CATPGGDTQYF. V and J are TRBV7-9 and TRBJ2-3; D perhaps matches TRBD2 (5 bases). Germline V gives CDR1 SEHNR, CDR2 FQNEAQ (reference sequence). Trimming shortened V by 10 bases and J by 5 bases, and 10 bases separated the two germline ends. CDR3 length equals 11 residues.

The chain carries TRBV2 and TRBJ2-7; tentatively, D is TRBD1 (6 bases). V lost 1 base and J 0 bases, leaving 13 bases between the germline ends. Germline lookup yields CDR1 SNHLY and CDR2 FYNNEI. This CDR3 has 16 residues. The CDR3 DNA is TGTGCCAGCAGTGAAGAGGCAGGGGTCCTCTCCTACGAGCAGTACTTC. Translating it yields CASSEEAGVLSYEQYF.

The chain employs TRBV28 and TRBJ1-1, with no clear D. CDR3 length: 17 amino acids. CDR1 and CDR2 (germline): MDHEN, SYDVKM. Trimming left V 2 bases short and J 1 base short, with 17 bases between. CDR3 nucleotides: TGTGCCAGCAGTTTAGGGCAGAGAGGACCAAGGAACACTGAAGCTTTCTTT. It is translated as CASSLGQRGPRNTEAFF.

The CDR3 loop reads CAAGVGGVHGYTF. In DNA form, the CDR3 reads TGTGCCGCAGGCGTGGGGGGCGTGCATGGCTACACCTTC. The chain employs TRBV30 and TRBJ1-2, with D maybe TRBD1 (6 bases). This CDR3 spans 13 amino acids. Germline V CDR1 and CDR2: GTSNPN, SVGIG (reference sequence). The ends were cut back, 8 bases at V and 6 bases at J, with 19 bases in the middle.

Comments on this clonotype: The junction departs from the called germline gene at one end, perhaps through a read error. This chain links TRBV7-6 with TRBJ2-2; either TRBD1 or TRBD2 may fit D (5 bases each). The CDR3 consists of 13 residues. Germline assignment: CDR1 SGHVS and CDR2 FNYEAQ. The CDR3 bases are TGTGCCAGCAGCTTGTATGGGACCGGGGAGCGGTTTTTT. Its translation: CASSLYGTGERFF.

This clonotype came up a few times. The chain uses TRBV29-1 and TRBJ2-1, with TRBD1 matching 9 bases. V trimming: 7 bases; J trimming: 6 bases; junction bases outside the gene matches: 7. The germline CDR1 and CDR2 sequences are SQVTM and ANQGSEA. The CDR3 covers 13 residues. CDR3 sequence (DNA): TGCAGCGGGGGGCCGGGACAGGGCAATGAGCAGTTCTTC. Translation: CSGGPGQGNEQFF.

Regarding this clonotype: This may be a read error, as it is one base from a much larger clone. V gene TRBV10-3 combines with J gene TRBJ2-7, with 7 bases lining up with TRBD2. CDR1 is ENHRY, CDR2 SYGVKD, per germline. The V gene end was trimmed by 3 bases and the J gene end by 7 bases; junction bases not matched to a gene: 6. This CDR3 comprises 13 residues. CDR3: CAISDGRGVEQYF. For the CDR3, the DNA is TGTGCCATCAGTGATGGACGGGGGGTTGAGCAGTACTTC.

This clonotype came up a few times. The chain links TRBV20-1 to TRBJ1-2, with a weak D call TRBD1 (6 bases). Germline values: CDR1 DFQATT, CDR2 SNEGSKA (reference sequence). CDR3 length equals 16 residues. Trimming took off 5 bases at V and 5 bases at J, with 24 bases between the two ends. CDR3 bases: TGCAGTGCTTCCCCAAAGGTAGTCAGGGGCGAGTATGGCTACACCTTC. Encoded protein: CSASPKVVRGEYGYTF.

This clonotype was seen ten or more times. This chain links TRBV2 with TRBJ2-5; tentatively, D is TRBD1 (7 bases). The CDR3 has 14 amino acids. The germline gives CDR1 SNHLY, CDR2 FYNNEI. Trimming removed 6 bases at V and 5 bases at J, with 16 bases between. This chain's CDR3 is CASSLGGGHETQYF. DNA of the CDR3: TGTGCCAGCAGCCTAGGAGGGGGCCATGAGACCCAGTACTTC.